This TCR beta chain was captured in a study of T cell responses to AZD1222 COVID-19 vaccine. Second-dose groups at about 4 or about 12 weeks were pooled. Points from the study as a whole: Donors were largely white British and mainly female; clonal diversity was possibly underestimated. Seropositive at baseline were only a handful of AZD1222 recipients. Regions 160-218 and 743-854 held dominance among vaccine-associated CD4 TCRs, which spanned spike.

Method: immunoSEQ multiplex PCR; TCRdb's copy keeps in-frame clones and lacks some. The sample contains some 99,000 clones, around 87% of which appear only once. To note about this clone: Its antigen is undetermined.

This clonotype originated in an adult who received the AZD1222 COVID-19 vaccine. Sequenced here: peripheral blood, sampled 28 days after the second AZD1222 dose.

The chain's CDR3 is CASSEAPLWDERQNSNQPQHF. CDR3 coding DNA: TGTGCCAGCAGTGAAGCGCCTCTTTGGGACGAACGACAGAATAGCAATCAGCCCCAGCATTTT. The V call is TRBV6-1, the J call TRBJ1-5, with D tentatively TRBD1 (5 bases). V lost 0 bases to trimming and J lost 0 bases, with 24 bases between them. There are 21 residues in the CDR3. The germline CDR1 and CDR2 sequences are MNHNS and SASEGT.